This T cell receptor (beta chain) was found in a study of cytomegalovirus exposure and HLA in healthy donors (dated by TCRdb to 2015 to 2018). In the study overall: In an earlier analysis of 450 to 750 of the donors, about 270 Gb of sequence data and 117 million unique TCR beta sequences from about 179 million T cells were reported. An early release covering some 640 HLA-typed donors comprised about 290 gigabases of sequencing data and 85 million to 100 million unique TCR sequences. Of the approximately 400 genotyped donors, approximately 82% fell in the genetic ancestry cluster associated with self-reported Caucasian donors. The study aimed to test whether signatures of past pathogen exposure could be identified by cataloging public T cell receptors. The study profiled the T cell repertoires of 500 to 800 subjects by immunosequencing and related them to cytomegalovirus serostatus. A separate validation cohort of 100 to 150 different subjects was used in addition to the approximately 700-subject first cohort. To predict cytomegalovirus infection status, the study combined high-throughput TCR immunosequencing, statistical association of individual TCRs with disease status, and machine learning. To study patterns of TCR occurrence, a later analysis re-analyzed previously published TCR beta repertoires from 666 donors and added high-resolution HLA genotyping. Rather than drawing on any new phenotypic data, the later analysis identified candidate immune exposures from TCR beta sequences and the way those sequences occurred across donors. An earlier analysis of fewer than 700 of the donors applied high-throughput TCR beta sequencing to assess whether each TCR beta V gene segment acted as functional or pseudogenic. Donor age, sex, ethnicity and CMV serostatus were compiled alongside the repertoire data. In a later genetic analysis, genome-wide SNP genotypes for about 65% of the roughly 670 donors were used, and that subset was treated as a discovery cohort. All discovery cohort repertoires had been generated using a single sequencing platform. HLA typing included class I and class II loci at four-digit resolution. The number of typed donors differed by locus: about 620-640 for A, B, C, DRB1 and DQB1; approximately 540 for DQA1; about 600 for DPA1; and about 450 for DPB1. Roughly 5 DR-DQ haplotypes were handled as single units for association and clustering, since linkage in the cohort was strong. Among roughly 370 genotyped donors of the cohort, an average of about 240,000 unique TCR beta nucleotide sequences were sequenced per donor, around 20% of them non-productive. Summary of the overall study and its limitations: Broadly in line with IMGT annotations, most TCR beta V segments showed up in productive rearrangements about 87% or about 30% of the time in an earlier analysis of about 500 of the donors. The classifier was reported to diagnose cytomegalovirus status with high specificity and sensitivity in both the original cohort and the validation cohort. Specific HLA alleles were associated with 15,000 to 20,000 TCR beta sequences at a false discovery rate of 0.05 in a later analysis. Strong co-occurrence of HLA alleles, especially DR and DQ, made assigning TCR associations to individual alleles difficult. V-gene and J-gene trimming of TCR beta chains was associated with a missense DCLRE1C variant in a later genetic analysis, and the association was replicated in an independent cohort. This cohort had only TCR beta chains sequenced, and the lack of alpha or paired-chain data limited which features could be detected. A total of 150 to 200 TCR beta chains were listed by the study as associated with cytomegalovirus. For the cohort, immune exposure information was limited to CMV serostatus. Correlated functional status among segregating V segments might be attributable to linkage disequilibrium, but an unknown experimental factor could not be ruled out. In vitro tests confirmed that a few of the cytomegalovirus-associated TCR beta chains recognize cytomegalovirus antigens. A cluster of highly shared sequence variants was judged likely to be a technical artifact of the sequencing pipeline. In a later analysis, the rate of TCR association differed among HLA loci, with DRB1 alleles having the most associated TCRs and HLA-C alleles having the fewest. Compared with the approximately 600-donor mean, donors in an Asian-associated ancestry cluster had fewer N-insertions in productive TCRs, according to a later genetic analysis. It was suggested by the authors that the approach could potentially be generalized to other disease states and immunological phenotypes. Some IMGT-functional V segments, including TRBV6-2 and TRBV6-3, could not be distinguished by the 87-base-pair reads and were therefore excluded. Most TCR sequences were seen in very few donors, while some public TCRs were found in many individuals. Several of the top co-occurrence clusters appeared to be linked to parvovirus B19, influenza, CMV and Epstein-Barr virus, according to a later analysis. Most CMV-associated TCR beta chains appeared to be HLA-restricted in a later analysis, and the HLA associations seemed to be driven largely by CMV exposure. A further reported finding was that TCR beta sequences accurately predicted the HLA-A and HLA-B alleles for most subjects in the first cohort. Because HLA typing was unavailable for some donors at each locus, only the typed subset was used in association tests. The presence/absence analyses assumed that sequencing depth was roughly uniform across donors, and that assumption may not be true. Because counts were too low, seventeen rarely observed V segments, including chromosome 9 orphons, were excluded from the earlier analysis of about 500 of the donors. Compared with equally common non-associated chains, HLA-associated TCR beta chains in a later analysis were more clonally expanded and had lower generation probabilities.

The CDR3, from cysteine to phenylalanine, totals 16 residues. The kept DNA is CDR3 alone, 48 bases in frame from the first base. CDR1 and CDR2, per the germline V gene, are SGDLS and YYNGEE. V lost 3 bases and J lost 3 bases; the stretch between them is 16 bases long. Receptors were amplified or captured by the immunoSEQ multiplex PCR assay. For the multiplex PCR, a mixture combining 60 forward primers for TCR Vbeta segments and 13 reverse primers for TCR Jbeta segments was used. The CDR3 region of rearranged TCR beta genes was amplified from genomic DNA with a multiplex PCR assay. On the Illumina HiSeq System, the amplified TCR beta libraries were sequenced as 87-base-pair reads. On the authors' methods: A later analysis counted 75 million to 100 million unique TCR beta chains across the roughly 700 repertoires, and some 11 million of these chains were shared by at least two donors. Raw reads were error-corrected and collapsed into unique sequences with a nearest-neighbor algorithm that merged closely related sequences to remove PCR and sequencing errors. To assign V, D and J gene segments, CDR3 sequences were aligned to IMGT reference sequences. For a sequence to be retained, at least a six-nucleotide match to both a V gene segment and a J gene segment was required. Rearrangements were called productive when the CDR3 lacked stop codons and stayed in frame with V and J; all others were non-productive. CDR3 was defined by IMGT convention, running from the second conserved V-encoded cysteine to the conserved J-encoded phenylalanine. In an earlier analysis of 500 to 650 of the donors, sequences lacking an unambiguous match to a single V gene segment were excluded. In an earlier analysis of around 600 of the donors, V segments were called functional above 56.7% productive rearrangements and were called segregating when the between-donor standard deviation exceeded 5%. A statistical classification framework was built to diagnose cytomegalovirus status from the catalog of TCR beta chain sequences. A later analysis assigned V and J genes by comparing TCR nucleotide sequences with IMGT/GENE-DB human TR gene sequences. In a later analysis, CDR3 sequences and most-parsimonious VDJ recombination scenarios were assigned using the TCRdist pipeline. A later analysis defined each TCR beta chain by its CDR3 amino acid sequence plus V-gene family, and excluded reads lacking a unique V-gene family. To address suspected cross-contamination and a sequencing artifact, a later analysis removed 592 highly shared, low-generation-probability nucleotide sequences. For each public chain, a later analysis derived a clonal expansion index from normalized ranks of inferred template counts within each repertoire. In a later analysis, generation probabilities were computed with a VDJ recombination model fitted to out-of-frame rearrangements, and the resulting probabilities were checked against IGoR. Hypergeometric tests were used in a later analysis to score TCR-TCR, TCR-HLA and TCR-CMV co-occurrence, with a repertoire-size bias correction applied to the TCR pairs. A later analysis estimated false discovery rates by permuting HLA or CMV assignments 20 times. A later analysis grouped co-occurring TCRs with DBSCAN, adding TCRdist sequence similarity when clustering within HLA-allele-positive subsets. Repertoires with fewer than 30,000 or more than 120,000 public chains were left out of co-occurrence clustering, as were five repertoires with anomalous nucleotide sharing. The immuneACCESS repertoire file appears here via TCRdb, limited to in-frame rearrangements. These files lack a portion of the clones; in checked studies, under half of the deficit traces to unresolved V genes, and the cause of the others is not known. V and J calls and clone size are those listed in that table; D and trimming were worked out from the DNA. The sample table records 200,000 to 250,000 clones; approximately 83% of these occur just once. The leading ten clones occupy 0.71% of the sample.

Regarding this clone: Its antigen specificity is not known. No quality values exist for individual bases; no much larger clone is one base distant.

In total, about 650 healthy bone marrow donors made up the cohort. At the time of sampling, every cohort member was nominally healthy, though immune exposures that went unrecorded were likely present. The donor tested CMV seronegative and was one of the 352 seronegative cohort members. A peripheral blood sample was provided by each donor, and peripheral blood mononuclear cells were used for TCR beta sequencing. The Qiagen DNeasy Blood Extraction Kit was used to extract genomic DNA from the blood cell samples. This clonotype originated in a boy aged 2 to 10 in good health and CMV-seronegative. Sample: PBMCs. The rearrangement joined TRBV9 to TRBJ2-1; TRBD2 is a weak D gene call, 7 bases matching. The sequenced DNA is TGTGCCAGCAGCGGGGGGGAGGGGGAGGACTACAATGAGCAGTTCTTC. It translates as CASSGGEGEDYNEQFF.